The T cell receptor beta chain under discussion was sequenced for a study of T cell responses to AZD1222 COVID-19 vaccine. Libraries were prepared by immunoSEQ multiplex PCR; TCRdb keeps only in-frame clonotypes and omits some of them. The profile shows fewer than 120,000 clones, approximately 90% of them singletons. The germline V gene encodes CDR1 SGHKS and CDR2 YYEKEE (reference sequence). With 4 bases removed from V and 2 bases from J, the gap between germline ends came to 16 bases. The CDR3 sequence is 16 residues long. Remarks on this clone: Antigen specificity is unknown.

Study-wide results and limits: Repertoire collection took place solely once the T cell response had peaked. Once two AZD1222 doses were given, Spike-specific TCR breadth and depth went up. Donor demographics were predominantly white British with a female majority; clonal diversity may be underestimated.

The specimen comprised peripheral blood, sampled on day 0 of AZD1222 vaccination. The TCR comes from an adult in good health. The chain combines TRBV5-5 with TRBJ1-5; D remains ambiguous. The DNA of the CDR3 is TGTGCCAGCAGCCCAACACTTCCCGGGGGCAATCAGCCCCAGCATTTT. Amino acid sequence: CASSPTLPGGNQPQHF.